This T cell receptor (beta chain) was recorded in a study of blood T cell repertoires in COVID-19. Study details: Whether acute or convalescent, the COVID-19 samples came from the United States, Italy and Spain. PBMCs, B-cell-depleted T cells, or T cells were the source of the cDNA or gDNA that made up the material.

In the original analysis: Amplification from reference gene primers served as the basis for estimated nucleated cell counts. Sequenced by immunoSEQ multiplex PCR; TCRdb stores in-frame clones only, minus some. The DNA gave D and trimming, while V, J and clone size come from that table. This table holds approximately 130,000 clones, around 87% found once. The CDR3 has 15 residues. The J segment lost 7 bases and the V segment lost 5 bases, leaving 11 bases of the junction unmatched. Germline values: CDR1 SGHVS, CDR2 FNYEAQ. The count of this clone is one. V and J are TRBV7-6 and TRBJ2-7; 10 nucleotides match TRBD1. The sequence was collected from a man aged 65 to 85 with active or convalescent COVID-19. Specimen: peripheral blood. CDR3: CASSQGQGGIGEQYF. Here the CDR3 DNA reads TGTGCCAGCAGCCAAGGACAGGGGGGAATCGGGGAGCAGTACTTC.